This T cell receptor beta chain came from a study of beta chain features in type 1 diabetes. Study observations and caveats: All four CD4+ subsets from Type 1 diabetes patients carried moderately but significantly shorter TCRB CDR3s.

For this clone: Its target is not known.

Every bit of the isolated RNA underwent reverse transcription, so sequencing read expressed TCRB transcripts. TCRdb's table, derived via immunoSEQ multiplex PCR, lists solely in-frame clones and lacks some. Among roughly 350,000 clones listed, over 9% were seen once. The CDR3 is made up of 15 amino acids. Trimming removed 1 base from V and 2 bases from J; junction bases left unmatched: 4. Germline V gene sequence: CDR1 LNHDA, CDR2 SQIVND (reference sequence). This clonotype was sampled from a young man with type 1 diabetes. The sequenced sample was central memory CD4+ T cells from blood. This chain links TRBV19 with TRBJ1-2; TRBD1 matches 7 bases. In DNA, the CDR3 is TGTGCCAGTAGTATAGCGACAGGGCCCAACTATGGCTACACCTTC. Translation: CASSIATGPNYGYTF.